The 20 T cell receptor beta chains below all came from one sample that was sequenced in a study of T-cell memory formation after mild COVID-19. TCRdb passed the 5' RACE reads through MiXCR, listing each CDR3 protein once. The table lists 300,000 to 400,000 distinct CDR3 sequences, 10% to 15% of them singletons, with about 21% in the top ten. The sample taken for sequencing was PBMCs or a T cell subset sorted from them (not recorded which). The receptors here all came from a man between 18 and 29 years old who had mild COVID-19 (a few samples of this study predate the infection). Cell type and time point are not known.

This clonotype was picked up a small number of times. The chain is built from TRBV7-9 and TRBJ1-1; 8 bases align to TRBD1. The V segment lost 3 bases and the J segment 6 bases; nucleotides outside the gene matches: 6. The germline V gene has CDR1 SEHNR and CDR2 FQNEAQ (reference sequence). This CDR3 is 14 amino acids long. The DNA of the CDR3 is TGTGCCAGCAGCTTCCTGACAGGGGTTCCTGAAGCTTTCTTT. Amino acid sequence: CASSFLTGVPEAFF.

This rearrangement joins TRBV4-3 to TRBJ1-2; the D gene is possibly TRBD1 (5 bases). Germline V lookup: CDR1 LGHNA, CDR2 YSLEER. V was shortened by 1 base and J by 8 bases, with 14 bases between the two germline ends. The CDR3 runs 14 residues. CDR3: CASSQGILGDGYTF. The CDR3 DNA sequence: TGCGCCAGCAGCCAAGGAATTCTTGGGGACGGCTACACCTTC.

V usage is TRBV20-1 and J usage is TRBJ2-1; 7 bases are shared with TRBD2. From germline, CDR1 is DFQATT and CDR2 SNEGSKA (reference sequence). The CDR3 is 15 amino acids. J was trimmed by 8 bases and V by 5 bases; bases with no gene match: 15. CDR3 region: CSAEPGREVSDEQFF. The CDR3 DNA sequence: TGCAGTGCTGAACCGGGACGGGAGGTGTCAGATGAGCAGTTCTTC.

This clonotype was detected a few times. The chain combines TRBV5-1 with TRBJ2-3; maybe TRBD2 (5 bases). Trimming removed 0 bases at V and 6 bases at J, with 11 bases between. This CDR3 comprises 14 residues. CDR1 SGHRS and CDR2 YFSETQ come from the germline V gene. The DNA for the CDR3 is TGCGCCAGCAGCTTGGTCCCCTCGGGGGATACGCAGTATTTT. This gives the protein CASSLVPSGDTQYF.

This chain links TRBV4-1 with TRBJ2-1, with 10 bases lining up with TRBD2. The CDR3 contains 16 residues. V lost 4 bases to trimming and J lost 9 bases; unmatched junction nucleotides: 12. Germline V gene lookup returns CDR1 MGHRA and CDR2 YSYEKL. The CDR3 DNA is TGCGCCAGCAGCCTTGAGATAGCGGGGGGCGGGGGTGAGCAGTTCTTC. Its translation: CASSLEIAGGGGEQFF.

This clonotype was recorded many times. The V gene is TRBV6-6, the J gene TRBJ2-1; TRBD2 aligns across 10 bases. The length of the CDR3 is 13 residues. The V gene end was trimmed by 6 bases and the J gene end by 9 bases; junction bases not matched to a gene: 5. Germline loops: CDR1 MNHNY, CDR2 SVGAGI (reference sequence). The CDR3 region is CASRLAGDSEQFF. CDR3 nucleotide sequence: TGTGCCAGCAGGCTAGCGGGGGATAGTGAGCAGTTCTTC.

CDR3 nucleotide sequence: TGTGCCAGCTCACACAGGCTATATGACAATCAGCCCCAGCATTTT. Translated, it gives CASSHRLYDNQPQHF. The rearrangement joins TRBV18 to TRBJ1-5; D is possibly TRBD1 (5 bases). Germline loops: CDR1 KGHSH, CDR2 LQKENI. Trimming shortened V by 4 bases and J by 3 bases, and 13 bases separated the two germline ends. This CDR3 spans 15 amino acids.

The chain is built from TRBV15 and TRBJ2-5; D might be TRBD1 (6 bases). The CDR3 totals 17 residues. Germline CDR1 reads LNHNV; CDR2 reads YYDKDF (reference sequence). Trimming pared 3 bases from V and 5 bases from J, leaving 22 bases between. CDR3 region: CATSSIPDRSGGETQYF. CDR3 coding DNA: TGTGCCACCAGCAGCATACCTGACAGGTCTGGGGGCGAGACCCAGTACTTC.

The chain recombines TRBV5-8 with TRBJ1-2, with 7 bases aligning to TRBD1. CDR1 is SGHTS, CDR2 YDEGEE, per germline. V shed 4 bases, J shed 4 bases, and the junction held 10 bases outside the gene matches. The CDR3 totals 15 residues. The DNA for the CDR3 is TGTGCCAGCAGCACGGACAGGCGGGGGCCCTATGGCTACACCTTC. It yields the protein CASSTDRRGPYGYTF.

This clonotype was counted only a few times. The genes are TRBV6-1 and TRBJ1-5; D unclear. V lost 2 bases and J lost 8, with 16 bases in between. The CDR3 contains 15 residues. Germline loops: CDR1 MNHNS, CDR2 SASEGT. The CDR3 bases are TGTGCCAGCAGTGAACAGCCAGGTGGGGTGGAGCCCCAGCATTTT. This translates into CASSEQPGGVEPQHF.

The V and J genes are TRBV28 and TRBJ2-7; D might be TRBD1 (6 bases). V shed 5 bases and J shed 6 bases, with 8 bases lying between them. Germline-derived CDR1 and CDR2 are MDHEN and SYDVKM. The CDR3 covers 11 residues. CDR3 DNA sequence: TGTGCCAGCAGTCGCAGGGGCGAGCAGTACGTC. Amino acid sequence: CASSRRGEQYV.

The chain is built from TRBV5-1 and TRBJ1-1; tentatively, D is TRBD1 (5 bases). CDR3 length equals 14 residues. The V and J ends lost 0 bases and 3 bases respectively, with 9 bases between them. Germline CDR1 and CDR2: SGHRS and YFSETQ. The CDR3 here is CASSLEGRDTEAFF. The CDR3 bases are TGCGCCAGCAGCTTGGAGGGCAGGGACACTGAAGCTTTCTTT.

This clonotype was recorded many times. The CDR3 reads CASSSSTGNTEAFF. The CDR3 region has the DNA TGCGCCAGCAGCTCTTCTACGGGGAACACTGAAGCTTTCTTT. This chain joins TRBV5-1 and TRBJ1-1; D gene ambiguous. V gave up 3 bases and J gave up 1 base, with 10 bases separating them. The CDR3 consists of 14 residues. CDR1 is SGHRS, CDR2 YFSETQ, per germline.

The chain has TRBV20-1 and TRBJ2-2; the match to TRBD2 covers 14 bases. CDR1 and CDR2 from the germline V gene are DFQATT and SNEGSKA (reference sequence). The junction had 6 bases not matched to a gene; V was cut back by 0 bases and J by 6 bases. The CDR3 is 17 amino acids. In DNA, the CDR3 is TGCAGTGCTAGAGATAGGGGACTAGCGGGGGCGGCCGGGGAGCTGTTTTTT. This translates into CSARDRGLAGAAGELFF.

This clonotype was seen a handful of times. CDR3 in amino acids: CSVRGIWNQETQYF. CDR3 DNA: TGCAGCGTTCGGGGGATCTGGAACCAAGAGACCCAGTACTTC. This chain uses TRBV29-1 with TRBJ2-5; possibly TRBD2 for D (6 bases). Deletions cut 5 bases from V and 0 bases from J, with 13 bases between. This CDR3 is 14 amino acids long. In germline, CDR1 is SQVTM, CDR2 ANQGSEA. Complete variable domain (other parts from reference TRBV29-1 and TRBJ2-5): SAVISQKPSRDICQRGTSLTIQCQVDSQVTMMFWYRQQPGQSLTLIATANQGSEATYESGFVIDKFPISRPNLTFSTLTVSNMSPEDSSIYLCSVRGIWNQETQYFGPGTRLLVL.

The gene calls are TRBV6-2 or TRBV6-3 and TRBJ2-7, with 9 bases matching TRBD1. Looked up from germline, CDR1 is MNHEY and CDR2 is SVGEGT. The CDR3 runs 14 residues. V shed 2 bases and J 3 bases; nucleotides not matched to a gene: 2. CDR3 nucleotide sequence: TGTGCCAGCAGTTACCGGACAGGGGTCTACGAGCAGTACGTC. It specifies CASSYRTGVYEQYV.

The table lists this clonotype with a few counts. The chain couples TRBV3-1 to TRBJ1-2, with D perhaps matching TRBD1 (5 bases). The CDR3 length is 15 residues. Trimming shortened V by 0 bases and J by 4 bases, and 12 bases separated the two germline ends. Looked up from germline, CDR1 is LGHDT and CDR2 is YNNKEL (reference sequence). CDR3 loop: CASSQDLDRIYGYTF. CDR3 nucleotide sequence: TGTGCCAGCAGCCAAGATCTTGACAGAATCTATGGCTACACCTTC.

The chain joins TRBV7-2 to TRBJ2-7; no clear D gene. Germline V gene lookup returns CDR1 SGHTA and CDR2 FQGNSA. V shed 5 bases and J shed 6 bases, with 14 bases lying between them. The CDR3 contains 13 residues. CDR3 sequence (DNA): TGTGCCAGCAGCCCGTCGACCGTTCGCGAGCAGTACTTC. Its protein is CASSPSTVREQYF.

This clonotype has only a few counts. The chain recombines TRBV7-9 with TRBJ2-3; TRBD1 might be the D (7 bases). The CDR3 sequence is 14 residues long. The V gene lost 5 bases and the J gene lost 6 bases, with 15 bases spanning the gap. Germline V CDR1 and CDR2: SEHNR, FQNEAQ (reference sequence). The CDR3 protein is CASSEGATRDTQYF. DNA of the CDR3: TGTGCCAGCAGCGAGGGGGCGACTAGGGATACGCAGTATTTT.

This clonotype has only a few counts. The chain carries TRBV5-1 and TRBJ1-4; no definite D call. This CDR3 contains 16 residues. Germline assignment: CDR1 SGHRS and CDR2 YFSETQ. V was clipped by 0 bases and J by 0 bases, with 9 bases between them. The CDR3 region has the DNA TGCGCCAGCAGCTTGGGGTTGGCGGCAACTAATGAAAAACTGTTTTTT. It is translated as CASSLGLAATNEKLFF. Filled out from reference TRBV5-1 and TRBJ1-4, the complete variable domain reads KAGVTQTPRYLIKTRGQQVTLSCSPISGHRSVSWYQQTPGQGLQFLFEYFSETQRNKGNFPGRFSGRQFSNSRSEMNVSTLELGDSALYLCASSLGLAATNEKLFFGSGTQLSVL.